This T cell receptor beta chain was retrieved from a study of blood T cell repertoires in COVID-19. In the study overall: Whether acute or convalescent, the COVID-19 samples came from the United States, Italy and Spain. Nucleic acid was either cDNA or gDNA, and it came from T cells, B-cell-depleted T cells, or PBMCs.

This clone occurred once. The method was immunoSEQ multiplex PCR; TCRdb's version includes in-frame clones alone and lacks a portion of them. In the table there are some 130,000 clones, around 87% of which are singletons. Deletions cut 1 base from V and 1 base from J, with 7 bases between. Germline V lookup: CDR1 LNHDA, CDR2 SQIVND (reference sequence). The CDR3 sequence is 15 residues long. Source material: peripheral blood. This receptor was obtained from a woman in her sixties with acute or convalescent COVID-19. The chain links TRBV19 to TRBJ2-2; maybe TRBD1 (6 bases). The CDR3 reads CASSIVGQNTGELFF. For the CDR3, the DNA is TGTGCCAGTAGTATAGTGGGACAGAACACCGGGGAGCTGTTTTTT.